This TCR beta chain was sequenced during a study of cytomegalovirus exposure and HLA in healthy donors. Regarding the study as a whole: Being productive about 90% or about 30% of the time was typical of most TCR beta V segments in an earlier analysis. Reportedly, cytomegalovirus status was diagnosed with high sensitivity and specificity. Donor immune exposure was known only as CMV serostatus.

13 Jbeta primers and 60 Vbeta primers were used for the PCR. TCRdb's copy holds only in-frame clones and misses some; the assay was immunoSEQ multiplex PCR. The table has under 250,000 clones, roughly 85% seen once; the top ten hold about 4.4%. On this clone: Antigen: not known.

Healthy individuals who donated bone marrow served as the donors. Sequencing was done on a sample of PBMCs. The source of this sequence is a woman in her 30s in good health and CMV-seropositive.

CDR3 residues: CASRPGTHYEQYF. In nucleotides, the CDR3 is TGTGCCAGCAGACCTGGGACTCACTACGAGCAGTACTTC. The gene calls are TRBV6-5 and TRBJ2-7, with a possible D match to TRBD2 (6 bases). CDR1 and CDR2 from the germline V gene are MNHEY and SVGAGI. The CDR3 has 13 residues. The V end was cut by 6 bases, the J end by 3 bases, with 12 bases between.